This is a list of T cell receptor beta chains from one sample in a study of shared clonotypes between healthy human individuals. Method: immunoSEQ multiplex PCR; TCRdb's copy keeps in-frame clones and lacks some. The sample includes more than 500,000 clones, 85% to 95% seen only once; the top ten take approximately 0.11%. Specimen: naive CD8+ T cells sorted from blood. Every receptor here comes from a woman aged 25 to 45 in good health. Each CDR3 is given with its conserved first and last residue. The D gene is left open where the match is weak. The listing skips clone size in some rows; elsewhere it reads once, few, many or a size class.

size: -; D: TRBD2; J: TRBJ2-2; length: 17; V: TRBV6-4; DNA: TGTGCCAGCAGTGATTCAAAGACTAGCGGTTACACCGGGGAGCTGTTTTTT; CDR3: CASSDSKTSGYTGELFF
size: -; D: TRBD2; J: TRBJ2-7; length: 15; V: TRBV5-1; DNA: TGCGCCAGCAGCTCCCTCCGGGGGGTGTCCTACGAGCAGTACTTC; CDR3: CASSSLRGVSYEQYF
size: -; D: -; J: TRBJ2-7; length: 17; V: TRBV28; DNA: TGTGCCAGCAGTTTGTACTTGTTGGCCGGGTCGAGCGCCGAGCAGTACTTC; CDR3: CASSLYLLAGSSAEQYF
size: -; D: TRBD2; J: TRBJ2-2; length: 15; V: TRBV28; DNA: TGTGCCAGCAGTTTACTCGTAGCGGGAACCGGGGAGCTGTTTTTT; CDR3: CASSLLVAGTGELFF
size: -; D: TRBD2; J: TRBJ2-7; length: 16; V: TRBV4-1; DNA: TGCGCCAGCAGCTTTCTCATGGCCAGCGGGGAATACGAGCAGTACTTC; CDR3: CASSFLMASGEYEQYF
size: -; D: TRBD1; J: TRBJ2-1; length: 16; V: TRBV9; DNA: TGTGCCAGCAGCGGCCCCGGGACAGGGTTAAGCAATGAGCAGTTCTTC; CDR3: CASSGPGTGLSNEQFF
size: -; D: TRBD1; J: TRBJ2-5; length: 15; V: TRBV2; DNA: TGTGCCAGCGCACTCGGGACAGGGATGGGAGAGACCCAGTACTTC; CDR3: CASALGTGMGETQYF
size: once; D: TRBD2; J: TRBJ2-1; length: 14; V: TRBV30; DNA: TGTGCCTGGAGTGTAGGAGCTAGCGGAAATGAGCAGTTCTTC; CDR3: CAWSVGASGNEQFF
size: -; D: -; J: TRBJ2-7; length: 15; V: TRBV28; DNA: TGTGCCAGCAGCCCAACAGGGATAGGAGGGTACGAGCAGTACTTC; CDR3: CASSPTGIGGYEQYF
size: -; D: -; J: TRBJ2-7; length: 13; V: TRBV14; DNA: TGTGCCAGCAGCCAAGACCGGTTCTACGAGCAGTACTTC; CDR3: CASSQDRFYEQYF
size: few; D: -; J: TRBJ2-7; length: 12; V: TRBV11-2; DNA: TGTGCCAGCAGCTTAGACAGTGCCGAGCAGTACTTC; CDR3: CASSLDSAEQYF
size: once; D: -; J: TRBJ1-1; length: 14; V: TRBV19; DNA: TGTGCCAGTAGTATAGAGGACACGAGGACTGAAGCTTTCTTT; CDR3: CASSIEDTRTEAFF
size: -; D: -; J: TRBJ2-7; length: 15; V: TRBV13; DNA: TGTGCCAGCAGCCCTACGTTCGGGTTTTCCTACGAGCAGTACTTC; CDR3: CASSPTFGFSYEQYF
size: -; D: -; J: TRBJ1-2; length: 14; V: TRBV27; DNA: TGTGCCAGCAGTTTAAAAGGGACATTCTATGGCTACACCTTC; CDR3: CASSLKGTFYGYTF
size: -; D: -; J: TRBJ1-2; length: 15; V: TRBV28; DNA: TGTGCCAGCAGTTTAAGGGGTTTGGGGGAATATGGCTACACCTTC; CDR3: CASSLRGLGEYGYTF
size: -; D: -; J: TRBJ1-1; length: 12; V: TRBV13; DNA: TGTGCCAGCAGCCTCGGGGACACTGAAGCTTTCTTT; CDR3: CASSLGDTEAFF
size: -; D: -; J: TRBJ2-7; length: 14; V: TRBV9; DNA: TGTGCCAGCAGCGTCTATGGGGCAGGGTACGAGCAGTACTTC; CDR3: CASSVYGAGYEQYF
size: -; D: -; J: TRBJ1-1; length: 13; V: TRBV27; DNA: TGTGCCAGCAGTTGGGGGGCGAACACTGAAGCTTTCTTT; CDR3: CASSWGANTEAFF
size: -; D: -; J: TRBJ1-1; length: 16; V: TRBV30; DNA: TGTGCCTGGAGTGTTGGGGGGCTAGGGGCGAACACTGAAGCTTTCTTT; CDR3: CAWSVGGLGANTEAFF
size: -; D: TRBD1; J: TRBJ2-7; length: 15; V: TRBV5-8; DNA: TGTGCCAGCAGCCCCTCCCTGGACAGGGATAACGAGCAGTACTTC; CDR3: CASSPSLDRDNEQYF
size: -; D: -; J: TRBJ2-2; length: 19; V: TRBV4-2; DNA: TGTGCCAGCAGCCAAGATAAGTCACCTAGCCTTCTTTTTACCGGGGAGCTGTTTTTT; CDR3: CASSQDKSPSLLFTGELFF
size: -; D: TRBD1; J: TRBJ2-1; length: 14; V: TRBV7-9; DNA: TGTGCCAGCAGCATAGGACAGGGTGCATATGAGCAGTTCTTC; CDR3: CASSIGQGAYEQFF
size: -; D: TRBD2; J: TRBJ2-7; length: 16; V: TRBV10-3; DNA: TGTGCCATCAGTGAGTCGGTAGCGGGAGCATCCTACGAGCAGTACTTC; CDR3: CAISESVAGASYEQYF
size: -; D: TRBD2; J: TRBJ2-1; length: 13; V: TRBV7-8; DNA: TGTGCCAGCAGCCGGCCTAGCGGCTATGAGCAGTTCTTC; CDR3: CASSRPSGYEQFF
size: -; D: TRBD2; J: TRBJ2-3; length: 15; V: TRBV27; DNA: TGTGCCAGCAGGTATAGCGGGAGTAGGACAGATACGCAGTATTTT; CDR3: CASRYSGSRTDTQYF
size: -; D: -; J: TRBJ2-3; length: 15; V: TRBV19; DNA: TGTGCCAGTAGTAGCTCAATAGTTCTTGGGGATACGCAGTATTTT; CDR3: CASSSSIVLGDTQYF
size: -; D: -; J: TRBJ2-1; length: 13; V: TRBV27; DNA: TGTGCCAGCGATTCAACGCAGGGAAATGAGCAGTTCTTC; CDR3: CASDSTQGNEQFF
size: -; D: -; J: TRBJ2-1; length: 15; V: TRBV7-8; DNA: TGTGCCAGCAGCGATGCCGGTATCTCCTACAATGAGCAGTTCTTC; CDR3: CASSDAGISYNEQFF
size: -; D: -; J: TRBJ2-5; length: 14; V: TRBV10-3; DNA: TGTGCCATCAGTGATCAGGGGGGGCAAGAGACCCAGTACTTC; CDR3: CAISDQGGQETQYF
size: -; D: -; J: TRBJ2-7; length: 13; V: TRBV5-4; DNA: TGTGCCAGCAGCTTGGGGGAACTCTACGAGCAGTACTTC; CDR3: CASSLGELYEQYF
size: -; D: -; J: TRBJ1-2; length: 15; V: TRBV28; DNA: TGTGCCAGCATCGGGGCAGGCCCTCCTAACTATGGCTACACCTTC; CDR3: CASIGAGPPNYGYTF
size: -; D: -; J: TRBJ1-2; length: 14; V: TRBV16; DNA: TGTGCCAGCAGCCAAGAACATACTAACTATGGCTACACCTTC; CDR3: CASSQEHTNYGYTF
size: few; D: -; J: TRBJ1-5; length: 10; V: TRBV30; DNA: TGTGCCTCGACCCTGCGGCCCCAGCATTTT; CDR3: CASTLRPQHF
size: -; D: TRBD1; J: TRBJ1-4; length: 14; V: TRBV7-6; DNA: TGTGCCAGCAGCGAGACAGGGGTCGAAGAAAAACTGTTTTTT; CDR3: CASSETGVEEKLFF
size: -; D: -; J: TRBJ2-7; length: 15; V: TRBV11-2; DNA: TGTGCCAGCAGCTTAATTCCTAGTCTTGAATACGAGCAGTACTTC; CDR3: CASSLIPSLEYEQYF
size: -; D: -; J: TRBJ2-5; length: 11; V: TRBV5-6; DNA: TGTGCCAGCAGCAGTAGGGAGACCCAGTACTTC; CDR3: CASSSRETQYF
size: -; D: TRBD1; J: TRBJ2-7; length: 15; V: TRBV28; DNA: TGTGCCAGCAGTCCCACAGGGGGCGAATCCTACGAGCAGTACTTC; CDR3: CASSPTGGESYEQYF